One sample yielded the 20 T cell receptor beta chains listed below, sequenced in a study of T-cell reconstitution after alpha-beta-depleted transplantation in children. TCRbeta library construction was performed incorporating unique molecular identifiers. One entry per CDR3 protein results from TCRdb running MiXCR on the PCR reads. The top ten hold less than 5% of the sample, which has some 590,000 distinct CDR3 sequences, about 10% seen once. The input for sequencing was PBMCs from the stem cell graft donor, taken from the stem cell graft. The source of these receptors is a human donor who donated a stem cell graft to a child with acute myeloid leukemia.

CDR3 amino acids: CASSLASGHTDTQYF. The CDR3, as DNA: TGTGCCAGCAGCTTGGCTAGCGGCCACACAGATACGCAGTATTTT. The V and J genes are TRBV7-3 and TRBJ2-3; 7 positions agree with TRBD2. Per the germline V gene, CDR1 is SGHTA and CDR2 is FQGTGA. This CDR3 spans 15 amino acids. The ends lost 3 bases at V and 2 bases at J; junction bases unmatched: 5.

The J gene is TRBJ2-1, the V gene TRBV11-1; D is perhaps TRBD1 or TRBD2 (5 bases each). V was shortened by 5 bases and J by 5 bases, with 13 bases between the two germline ends. CDR3 length: 14 residues. Looked up from germline, CDR1 is SGHAT and CDR2 is FQDESV (reference sequence). CDR3 coding DNA: TGTGCCAGCAGCCGGGACGCCGTCGACAATGAGCAGTTCTTC. This sequence encodes CASSRDAVDNEQFF.

This clonotype was observed many times. The chain carries TRBV5-1 and TRBJ2-3, with 12 bases fitting TRBD2. The V gene end was trimmed by 4 bases and the J gene end by 14 bases; junction bases not matched to a gene: 17. From germline, CDR1 is SGHRS and CDR2 YFSETQ. This CDR3 has 16 residues. As DNA, the CDR3 is TGCGCCAGCAGCCTCACCCGACTAGCGGGAGTGTTCCGTCCGTATTTT. Translation: CASSLTRLAGVFRPYF.

V and J are TRBV29-1 and TRBJ1-5, with D maybe TRBD1 (5 bases). The CDR3 contains 12 residues. V was shortened by 1 base and J by 11 bases, with 12 bases between the two germline ends. Germline V gene sequence: CDR1 SQVTM, CDR2 ANQGSEA. CDR3 sequence (DNA): TGCAGCGTTGAAGTAGGAGTAGGGGCCCAGCATTTT. It translates to CSVEVGVGAQHF.

This clonotype has ten or more counts. V gene TRBV27 combines with J gene TRBJ1-2; D call uncertain. The CDR3 runs to 13 residues. Deletions cut 6 bases from V and 2 bases from J, with 10 bases between. The V gene's germline CDR1 is MNHEY and CDR2 SMNVEV (reference sequence). The CDR3 spells CASSLSGNYGYTF. CDR3 sequence (DNA): TGTGCCAGCAGCCTATCGGGAAACTATGGCTACACCTTC.

This clonotype was detected only a few times. The CDR3 DNA follows: TGCAGTGCTAGAGTCAGGGTGGTTGATGGCTACACCTTC. Protein: CSARVRVVDGYTF. The V and J genes are TRBV20-1 and TRBJ1-2; possible D gene TRBD1, 5 bases. Trimming removed 1 base at V and 6 bases at J, with 12 bases between. Germline V gives CDR1 DFQATT, CDR2 SNEGSKA (reference sequence). This CDR3 is 13 amino acids long.

For this clonotype: A single base separates this from a much larger clone, so it may be a read error. The chain carries TRBV4-3 and TRBJ2-1; 14 bases map to TRBD2. Germline loops: CDR1 LGHNA, CDR2 YSLEER. The CDR3 length is 18 residues. The CDR3 DNA reads TGCGCCGGCAGCCCGGGGACTAGCGGGAGTTTCGGCTACAATGAGCAGTTCTTC. Translated: CAGSPGTSGSFGYNEQFF.

This clonotype was recorded at least ten times. The chain joins TRBV28 to TRBJ2-7; unclear D gene. The ends were cut back, 7 bases at V and 2 bases at J, with 12 bases in the middle. Germline CDR1 and CDR2: MDHEN and SYDVKM. This CDR3 has 13 residues. CDR3: CASTLPSTYEQYF. In DNA form, the CDR3 reads TGTGCCAGCACATTGCCTTCTACCTACGAGCAGTACTTC.

This clonotype occurred a few times. The V call is TRBV19, the J call TRBJ2-1, with 8 bases fitting TRBD1. The CDR3 is made up of 14 amino acids. Germline V gives CDR1 LNHDA, CDR2 SQIVND (reference sequence). The J segment lost 6 bases and the V segment lost 8 bases, leaving 9 bases of the junction unmatched. As DNA, the CDR3 is TGTGCCAGTGTCCTACCAGGGACAGGCAATGAGCAGTTCTTC. Translating it yields CASVLPGTGNEQFF. The entire variable domain, with the rest obtained from reference TRBV19 and TRBJ2-1, is as follows: DGGITQSPKYLFRKEGQNVTLSCEQNLNHDAMYWYRQDPGQGLRLIYYSQIVNDFQKGDIAEGYSVSREKKESFPLTVTSAQKNPTAFYLCASVLPGTGNEQFFGPGTRLTVL.

This clonotype has only a few counts. The V gene is TRBV23-1, the J gene TRBJ1-3; D unclear. TRBV23-1 is given ORF status, its function remaining uncertain. This CDR3 region has 16 residues. V was clipped by 0 bases and J by 3 bases, with 12 bases between them. CDR3 sequence: CASSQSMECGGNTIYF. DNA of the CDR3: TGCGCCAGCAGTCAATCGATGGAGTGTGGTGGAAACACCATATATTTT.

Only a few counts were recorded for this clonotype. The chain recombines TRBV20-1 with TRBJ2-7; 13 bases fit TRBD2. With 2 bases clipped from V and 1 base from J, the junction kept 11 bases outside the gene matches. The CDR3 has 18 residues. Per germline, CDR1 DFQATT and CDR2 SNEGSKA (reference sequence). The CDR3 nucleotides are TGCAGTGCTAGAACTGGGACTAGCGGGATGAGGGGATCCTACGAGCAGTACTTC. It is translated as CSARTGTSGMRGSYEQYF.

Ten or more counts support this clonotype. In DNA, the CDR3 is TGTGCCAGCAGCGTACGGGACGCAGCCTTAGAGCAGTTCTTC. It is translated as CASSVRDAALEQFF. The rearrangement joins TRBV9 to TRBJ2-1; D may match TRBD1 or TRBD2 (5 bases each). The V end lost 1 base, the J end lost 10 bases, and 15 bases lay between the germline ends. Germline V lookup: CDR1 SGDLS, CDR2 YYNGEE. The CDR3 length is 14 residues.

V and J are TRBV20-1 and TRBJ2-5, with 9 nucleotides matching TRBD2. This CDR3 has 13 amino acids. Losses at the gene ends were 6 bases for V and 5 bases for J; bases not matched to a gene: 7. Germline loops: CDR1 DFQATT, CDR2 SNEGSKA (reference sequence). Here the CDR3 reads CSANSGSSETQYF. The CDR3 coding sequence is TGCAGTGCGAATAGCGGGAGTTCGGAGACCCAGTACTTC.

This clonotype was seen ten or more times. The chain recombines TRBV20-1 with TRBJ1-3; D might be TRBD1 (5 bases). The germline V and J ends were trimmed by 5 bases and 3 bases, with 8 bases remaining between them. The CDR3 contains 12 residues. Germline V CDR1 and CDR2: DFQATT, SNEGSKA (reference sequence). Here the CDR3 reads CSARTYGNTIYF. The CDR3 DNA is TGCAGTGCTCGGACATATGGAAACACCATATATTTT.

This chain connects TRBV6-1 to TRBJ1-2; 8 positions agree with TRBD1. The trim removed 6 bases at V and 5 bases at J, leaving 8 bases unmatched. This CDR3 spans 14 amino acids. The germline V gene has CDR1 MNHNS and CDR2 SASEGT. CDR3 sequence: CASREDRVRYGYTF. CDR3 nucleotide sequence: TGTGCCAGCAGAGAGGACAGGGTGCGGTATGGCTACACCTTC.

This clonotype was seen only a few times. The chain's CDR3 is CASSLVYPGLAGAGNNEQYF. CDR3 bases: TGTGCCAGCAGTTTGGTTTACCCCGGACTAGCGGGAGCCGGCAATAACGAGCAGTACTTC. V gene TRBV27 combines with J gene TRBJ2-7; 13 positions match TRBD2. The length of the CDR3 is 20 residues. Germline assignment: CDR1 MNHEY and CDR2 SMNVEV (reference sequence). V was pared by 3 bases and J by 5 bases, with 19 bases of the junction left unmatched.

This clonotype was detected ten times or more. Here the CDR3 DNA reads TGTGCCAGCAGCCTCCCGGGACAGGGGGCGGAGCAGTACTTC. Its translation: CASSLPGQGAEQYF. V and J are TRBV3-1 and TRBJ2-7; TRBD1 aligns across 12 bases. CDR3 length: 14 residues. Germline V lookup: CDR1 LGHDT, CDR2 YNNKEL (reference sequence). Unmatched junction bases numbered 5, after V lost 4 bases and J lost 7 bases.

The chain links TRBV3-1 to TRBJ2-1; 11 bases fit TRBD2. V lost 2 bases to trimming and J lost 9 bases; unmatched junction nucleotides: 3. Germline V gene data show CDR1 as LGHDT and CDR2 as YNNKEL (reference sequence). The CDR3 is made up of 14 amino acids. CDR3: CASSQSGTSGEQFF. The CDR3 nucleotides are TGTGCCAGCAGCCAATCCGGGACTAGCGGTGAGCAGTTCTTC.

This chain connects TRBV6-6 to TRBJ1-2; D gene unclear. This CDR3 is 11 amino acids long. Germline V gene lookup returns CDR1 MNHNY and CDR2 SVGAGI (reference sequence). Trimming stripped 5 bases from V and 8 bases from J, with 9 bases between. CDR3 in amino acids: CASSAYQGYTF. Written as DNA, the CDR3 is TGTGCCAGCAGTGCCTATCAGGGCTACACCTTC.

This clonotype was seen repeatedly, ten times or more. The junction does not match germline at one end; this may be a read error. This CDR3 is CASSLEIYQETQYF. CDR3 in DNA: TGTGCTAGCAGCTTAGAGATCTACCAAGAGACCCAGTACTTC. The chain uses TRBV7-7 and TRBJ2-5, with D unclear. Per germline, CDR1 SSHAT and CDR2 FNYEAQ (reference sequence). The CDR3 runs 14 residues.